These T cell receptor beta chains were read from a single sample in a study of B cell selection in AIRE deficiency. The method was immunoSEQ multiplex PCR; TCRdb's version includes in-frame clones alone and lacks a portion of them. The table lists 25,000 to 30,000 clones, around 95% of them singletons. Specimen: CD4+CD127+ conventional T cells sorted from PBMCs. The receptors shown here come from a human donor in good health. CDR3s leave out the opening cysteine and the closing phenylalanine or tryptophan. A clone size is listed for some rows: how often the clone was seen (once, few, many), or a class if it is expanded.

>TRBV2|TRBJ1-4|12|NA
ASSLLGAREKLF
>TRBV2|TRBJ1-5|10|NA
ASSAGNQPQH
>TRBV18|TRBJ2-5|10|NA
ASSPSQETQY
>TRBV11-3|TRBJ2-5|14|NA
ASSGETEPFQETQY
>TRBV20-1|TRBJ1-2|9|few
SASSGYGYT
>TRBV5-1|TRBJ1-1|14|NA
ASSSPTGTANTEAF
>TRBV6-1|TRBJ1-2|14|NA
ASSETPDRPTYGYT
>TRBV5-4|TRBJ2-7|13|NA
ASSQGTERIGEQY
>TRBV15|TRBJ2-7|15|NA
ATSMGGWGAGQIEQY
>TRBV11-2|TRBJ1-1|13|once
ASSLGPGVGTEAF
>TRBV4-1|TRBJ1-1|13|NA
ASSQSPRRRTEAF
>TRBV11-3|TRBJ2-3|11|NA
ASSLDDTDTQY
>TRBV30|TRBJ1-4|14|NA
AWREFPGQGPEKLF
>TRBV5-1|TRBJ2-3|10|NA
ASRSIPDTQY
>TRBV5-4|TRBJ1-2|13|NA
ASSTRAMGDYGYT
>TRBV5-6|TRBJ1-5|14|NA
ASSLRDRGSNQPQH
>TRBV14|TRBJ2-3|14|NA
ASSPALAGAGDTQY
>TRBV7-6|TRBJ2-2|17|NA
ASSPRTLWGQGGTGELF
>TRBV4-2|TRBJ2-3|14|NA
ASSQDLSGLTDTQY
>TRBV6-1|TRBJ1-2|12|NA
ASSEFAGVGGYT
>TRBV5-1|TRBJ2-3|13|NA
ASSPDGRGADTQY
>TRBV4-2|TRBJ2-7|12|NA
ASSSLAKKREQY
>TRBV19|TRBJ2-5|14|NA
ASSIRSSGGAPTQY
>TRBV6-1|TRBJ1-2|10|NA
ASSRDSYGYT
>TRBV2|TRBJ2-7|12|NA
ASRRQGPTYEQY
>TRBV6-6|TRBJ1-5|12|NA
ASSSSYSNQPQH
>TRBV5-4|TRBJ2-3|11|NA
ASSLAATDTQY
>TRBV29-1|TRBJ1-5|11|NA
SVGGRGNQPQH
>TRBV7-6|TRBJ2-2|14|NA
ASSKHRGRDTGELF
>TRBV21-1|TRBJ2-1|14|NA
ASSIRRGTVKNEQF
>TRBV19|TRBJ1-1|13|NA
ASSPRTGGDTEAF
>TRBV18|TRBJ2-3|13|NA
ASSPSRGGTDTQY
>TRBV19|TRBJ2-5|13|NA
ASMSTSGSGKTQY
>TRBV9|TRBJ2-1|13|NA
ASSVQGSSYNEQF
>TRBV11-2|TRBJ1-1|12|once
ASSLNRMNTEAF
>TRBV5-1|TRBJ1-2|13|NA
ASSFLPGDHYGYT
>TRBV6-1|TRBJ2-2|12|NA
ASSNWQNTGELF
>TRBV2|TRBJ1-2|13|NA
ASRGQVGANYGYT
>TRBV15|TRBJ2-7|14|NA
ATSRGLAGGYYEQY
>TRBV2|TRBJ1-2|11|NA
ARRGQANYGYT
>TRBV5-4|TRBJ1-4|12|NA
ASSFSATNEKLF
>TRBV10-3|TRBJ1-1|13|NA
AISASGQTNTEAF
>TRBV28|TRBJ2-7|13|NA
ASSPLSGRAYEQY
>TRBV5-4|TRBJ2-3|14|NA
ASSRGLAASTHTQY
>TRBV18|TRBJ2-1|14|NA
ASSPNLPRLSDEQF
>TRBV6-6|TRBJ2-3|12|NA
ASTRGVSTDTQY
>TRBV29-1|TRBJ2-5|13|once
SVAPRTGNQETQY
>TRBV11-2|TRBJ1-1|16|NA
ASSKKKSFPGPITEAF
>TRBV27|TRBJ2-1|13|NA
ASSNRDRAYNEQF
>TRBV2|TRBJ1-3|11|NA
ASSGLGGNTIY
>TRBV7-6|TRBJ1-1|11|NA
ASSLARADEAF
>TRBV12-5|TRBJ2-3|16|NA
ASGLVRSSGGVSDTQY
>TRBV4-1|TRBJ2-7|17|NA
ASSQDRLAGVNPANEQY